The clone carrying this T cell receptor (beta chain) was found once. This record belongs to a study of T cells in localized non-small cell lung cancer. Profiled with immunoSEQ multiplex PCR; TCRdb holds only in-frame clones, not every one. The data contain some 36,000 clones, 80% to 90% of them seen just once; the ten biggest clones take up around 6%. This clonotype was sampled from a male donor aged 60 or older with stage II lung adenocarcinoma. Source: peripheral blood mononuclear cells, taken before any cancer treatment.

CDR3 amino acids: CATRQESYNSPLHF. The CDR3 nucleotides are TGTGCCACCCGCCAGGAGTCATATAATTCACCCCTCCACTTT. The rearrangement joins TRBV2 to TRBJ1-6, with no clear D. Trimming stripped 10 bases from V and 4 bases from J, with 14 bases between. There are 14 residues in the CDR3. Germline CDR1 reads SNHLY; CDR2 reads FYNNEI.